Included here is one T cell receptor beta chain sequence, with context. PCR amplification relied on 60 Vbeta primers (plus 13 Jbeta primers). Clones were sequenced by immunoSEQ multiplex PCR, and TCRdb holds only the in-frame ones, with some missing. The table shows some 220,000 clones, with approximately 90% occurring only once. This record comes from a study of cytomegalovirus exposure and HLA in healthy donors. Per germline, CDR1 MNHEY and CDR2 SVGAGI. The CDR3 covers 16 residues. The receptor comes from a woman aged 18-29 years in good health and CMV-seronegative. This chain links TRBV6-5 with TRBJ2-5; the match to TRBD1 covers 9 bases. Gene TRBJ2-7 matches the end of the DNA better, so the J call may be wrong. The specimen sequenced was PBMCs. CDR3 sequence: CASSYSLGTGMFEQYF. In DNA, the CDR3 is TGTGCCAGCAGTTACTCCCTCGGGACAGGGATGTTCGAGCAGTACTTC.